This entry lists 2 T cell receptor beta chains sequenced from one sample in a study of neurological immune-mediated disorders. In TCRdb, the 5' RACE reads were re-called with MiXCR into one record per CDR3 protein. Altogether 59,000 or so distinct CDR3 sequences are present, roughly 13% being singletons, with the ten largest covering around a tenth. Sequenced: PBMCs. These receptor sequences come from a woman aged 55-75 years with HTLV-1-associated myelopathy (HAM/TSP).

The chain recombines TRBV3-1 with TRBJ2-1; 11 bases line up with TRBD2. The CDR3 spans 19 residues. Germline CDR1 reads LGHDT; CDR2 reads YNNKEL (reference sequence). Unmatched junction bases numbered 7, after V lost 0 bases and J lost 0 bases. CDR3 region: CASSQDRGTSGRSYNEQFF. The CDR3 coding sequence is TGTGCCAGCAGCCAAGATCGCGGGACTAGCGGTCGCTCCTACAATGAGCAGTTCTTC.

This clonotype was seen repeatedly, ten times or more. The V call is TRBV29-1, the J call TRBJ1-4, with 9 bases matching TRBD1. The ends lost 6 bases at V and 3 bases at J; junction bases unmatched: 5. The germline gives CDR1 SQVTM, CDR2 ANQGSEA. The CDR3 spans 14 residues. For the CDR3, the DNA is TGCAGCGTAATGGGGACAGGGTCTAATGAAAAACTGTTTTTT. This codes for CSVMGTGSNEKLFF.